The rows below give T cell receptor beta chains drawn from one sample of a study of T cell responses to AZD1222 COVID-19 vaccine. TCRdb's table, derived via immunoSEQ multiplex PCR, lists solely in-frame clones and lacks some. The sample holds about 150,000 clones, about 87% seen once. This material consisted of peripheral blood, taken 28 days after the second AZD1222 dose. These receptor sequences come from an adult who received the AZD1222 COVID-19 vaccine. The CDR3 runs from the conserved cysteine through the conserved F or W. A D gene is named only where the DNA matches it firmly. Clone size is stated in some rows and not others, as once, few, many or a class when expanded.

D gene	V gene	clone size	J gene	CDR3 protein	CDR3 DNA
TRBD1	TRBV27	NA	TRBJ1-1	CASSPPGQLNTEAFF	TGTGCCAGCAGTCCACCGGGACAGCTGAACACTGAAGCTTTCTTT
NA	TRBV28	NA	TRBJ2-7	CASSLWGYEQYF	TGTGCCAGCAGCCTCTGGGGCTACGAGCAGTACTTC
TRBD1	TRBV2	NA	TRBJ2-3	CASRGQGLSTDTQYF	TGTGCCAGCAGGGGACAGGGCTTAAGCACAGATACGCAGTATTTT
NA	TRBV19	NA	TRBJ1-4	CATGDRGAAEKLFF	TGTGCCACAGGGGACCGTGGGGCTGCGGAAAAACTGTTTTTT
TRBD2	TRBV7-9	NA	TRBJ2-1	CASSDGLAIKSPYNEQFF	TGTGCCAGCAGCGACGGACTAGCCATAAAATCCCCCTACAATGAGCAGTTCTTC
TRBD1	TRBV5-1	NA	TRBJ2-3	CASSSLAQGASTDTQYF	TGCGCCAGCAGCTCGCTCGCCCAGGGGGCCAGCACAGATACGCAGTATTTT
TRBD1	TRBV6-2/TRBV6-3	NA	TRBJ1-5	CASSFSGQSPYSNQPQHF	TGTGCCAGCAGTTTTTCGGGACAGTCCCCTTATAGCAATCAGCCCCAGCATTTT
NA	TRBV11-1	NA	TRBJ2-7	CASSLGDNYEQYF	TGTGCCAGCAGCTTGGGGGATAACTACGAGCAGTACTTC
NA	TRBV29-1	once	TRBJ1-3	CSVEAAGNTIYF	TGCAGCGTTGAGGCGGCTGGAAACACCATATATTTT
TRBD2	TRBV15	NA	TRBJ2-7	CATSIRREAPYEQYF	TGTGCCACCAGCATAAGGCGGGAGGCTCCCTACGAGCAGTACTTC
NA	TRBV28	NA	TRBJ2-7	CATELAYEQYF	TGTGCCACCGAACTAGCCTACGAGCAGTACTTC
TRBD1	TRBV15	NA	TRBJ1-3	CATSRGVVGQGSGNTIYF	TGTGCCACCAGCAGAGGGGTGGTGGGACAGGGGTCCGGAAACACCATATATTTT
NA	TRBV18	NA	TRBJ1-1	CASSGGVTEAFF	TGTGCCAGCTCGGGAGGGGTCACTGAAGCTTTCTTT
NA	TRBV28	NA	TRBJ2-7	CASSPLLSSYEQYF	TGTGCCAGCAGTCCCCTACTGAGCTCCTACGAGCAGTACTTC
TRBD1	TRBV6-2/TRBV6-3	NA	TRBJ2-1	CASSYSRTGGPTYNEQFF	TGTGCCAGCAGTTACTCGAGGACAGGCGGACCGACCTACAATGAGCAGTTCTTC
TRBD1	TRBV6-5	NA	TRBJ2-1	CASTYKGQGGDNEQFF	TGTGCCAGCACTTACAAGGGACAGGGGGGCGACAATGAGCAGTTCTTC
NA	TRBV29-1	once	TRBJ2-5	CSVGQETQYF	TGCAGCGTGGGACAAGAGACCCAGTACTTC
TRBD2	TRBV2	few	TRBJ2-7	CASSEALAGNYEQYF	TGTGCCAGCAGTGAAGCGCTAGCGGGTAACTACGAGCAGTACTTC
TRBD2	TRBV6-4	few	TRBJ2-2	CASSRTSGMSPGELFF	TGTGCCAGCAGTCGGACTAGCGGGATGTCTCCCGGGGAGCTGTTTTTT
NA	TRBV28	NA	TRBJ2-7	CASSPRRGVPTEQYF	TGTGCCAGCAGTCCCCGGAGGGGCGTCCCAACCGAGCAGTACTTC
TRBD2	TRBV11-2	NA	TRBJ2-1	CASSLVAGTSGIQNEQFF	TGTGCCAGCAGCTTAGTCGCCGGGACTAGCGGGATACAAAATGAGCAGTTCTTC
TRBD2	TRBV9	NA	TRBJ2-7	CASSGGSGTATYEQYF	TGTGCCAGCAGCGGGGGAAGCGGGACTGCAACCTACGAGCAGTACTTC
TRBD2	TRBV27	NA	TRBJ2-1	CASRNPGGTSYNEQFF	TGTGCCAGCAGAAATCCGGGAGGTACCTCCTACAATGAGCAGTTCTTC
NA	TRBV29-1	few	TRBJ2-7	CSVAKASYEQYF	TGCAGCGTGGCCAAGGCATCCTACGAGCAGTACTTC
NA	TRBV24-1	once	TRBJ1-5	CATSDPNQPQHF	TGTGCCACCAGTGACCCTAATCAGCCCCAGCATTTT
TRBD2	TRBV5-4	NA	TRBJ2-1	CASSSGTSGREYNEQFF	TGTGCCAGCAGCTCCGGGACTAGCGGGAGAGAATACAATGAGCAGTTCTTC
NA	TRBV19	NA	TRBJ2-4	CASNSQGWENIQYF	TGTGCCAGTAATTCGCAGGGTTGGGAAAACATTCAGTACTTC
TRBD2	TRBV3-1/TRBV3-2	NA	TRBJ2-5	CASSQELLAGVSETQYF	TGTGCCAGCAGCCAAGAGCTTCTAGCGGGAGTTTCGGAGACCCAGTACTTC
NA	TRBV5-1	NA	TRBJ1-1	CASSSGRLNTEAFF	TGCGCCAGCAGCTCGGGACGGTTGAACACTGAAGCTTTCTTT
NA	TRBV30	NA	TRBJ1-1	CAGGRGGGTEAFF	TGTGCCGGGGGGAGGGGAGGGGGCACTGAAGCTTTCTTT
NA	TRBV3-1/TRBV3-2	NA	TRBJ2-1	CASSQESNRENEQFF	TGTGCCAGCAGCCAAGAATCTAATAGGGAGAATGAGCAGTTCTTC
NA	TRBV5-1	NA	TRBJ1-6	CASSLDLAGDNSPLHF	TGCGCCAGCAGCTTGGACCTTGCGGGGGATAATTCACCCCTCCACTTT
NA	TRBV3-1/TRBV3-2	once	TRBJ2-7	CASSRTGIDEQYF	TGTGCCAGCAGCCGAACAGGGATCGACGAGCAGTACTTC
TRBD1	TRBV11-3	NA	TRBJ2-7	CASSLAGGAEEQYF	TGTGCCAGCAGCTTAGCAGGGGGCGCGGAGGAGCAGTACTTC
NA	TRBV1	NA	TRBJ2-3	CTSSHGRPGTDTQYF	TGCACCAGCAGCCATGGGCGACCGGGTACAGATACGCAGTATTTT
NA	TRBV3-1/TRBV3-2	NA	TRBJ1-3	CASSQVRGISGNTIYF	TGTGCCAGCAGCCAAGTGAGAGGGATATCTGGAAACACCATATATTTT
NA	TRBV28	NA	TRBJ1-2	CASSPRVLGYTF	TGTGCCAGCAGTCCCAGGGTATTGGGCTACACCTTC
NA	TRBV25-1	NA	TRBJ2-5	CASSDLSLGEKETQYF	TGTGCCAGCAGTGACCTTTCTTTGGGAGAGAAAGAGACCCAGTACTTC
NA	TRBV30	once	TRBJ2-2	CAWSPQNTGELFF	TGTGCCTGGAGTCCCCAAAACACCGGGGAGCTGTTTTTT
NA	TRBV6-5	NA	TRBJ1-2	CASSSISQAPYGYTF	TGTGCCAGCAGTTCTATTTCGCAGGCCCCTTATGGCTACACCTTC
TRBD1	TRBV10-3	NA	TRBJ1-5	CAIRPGGPGGPQHF	TGTGCCATCAGACCAGGGGGCCCGGGGGGGCCCCAGCATTTT
TRBD1	TRBV7-8	NA	TRBJ2-3	CASSFWTGGADTQYF	TGTGCCAGCAGCTTTTGGACAGGGGGTGCAGATACGCAGTATTTT
TRBD2	TRBV24-1	NA	TRBJ2-3	CATSDPSLAGGTDTQYF	TGTGCCACCAGTGATCCCTCGCTAGCGGGAGGCACAGATACGCAGTATTTT